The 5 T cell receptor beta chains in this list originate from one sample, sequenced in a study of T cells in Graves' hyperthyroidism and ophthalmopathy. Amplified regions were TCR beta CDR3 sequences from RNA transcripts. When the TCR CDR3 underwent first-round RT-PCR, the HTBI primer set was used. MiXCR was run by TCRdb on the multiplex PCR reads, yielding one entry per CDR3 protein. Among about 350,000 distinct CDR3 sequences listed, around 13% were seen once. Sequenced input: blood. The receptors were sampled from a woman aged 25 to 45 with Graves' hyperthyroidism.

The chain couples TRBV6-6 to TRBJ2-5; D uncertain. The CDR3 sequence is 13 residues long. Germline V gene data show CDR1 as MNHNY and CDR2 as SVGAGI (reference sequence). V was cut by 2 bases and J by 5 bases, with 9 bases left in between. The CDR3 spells CASSYDSLETQYF. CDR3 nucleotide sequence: TGTGCCAGCAGTTACGACTCGCTGGAGACCCAGTACTTC.

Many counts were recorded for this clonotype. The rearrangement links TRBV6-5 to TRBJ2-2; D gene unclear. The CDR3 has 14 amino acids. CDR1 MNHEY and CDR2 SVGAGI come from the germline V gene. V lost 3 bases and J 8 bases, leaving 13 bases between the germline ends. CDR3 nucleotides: TGTGCCAGCAGTTATGCCGGCTTCGCGGGGGAGCTGTTTTTT. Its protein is CASSYAGFAGELFF.

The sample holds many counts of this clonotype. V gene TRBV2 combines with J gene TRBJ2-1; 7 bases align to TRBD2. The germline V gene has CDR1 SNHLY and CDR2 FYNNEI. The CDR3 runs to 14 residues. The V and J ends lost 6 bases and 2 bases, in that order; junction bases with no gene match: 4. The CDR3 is CASRNGRTYNEQFF. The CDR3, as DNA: TGTGCCAGCAGGAACGGGAGGACCTACAATGAGCAGTTCTTC.

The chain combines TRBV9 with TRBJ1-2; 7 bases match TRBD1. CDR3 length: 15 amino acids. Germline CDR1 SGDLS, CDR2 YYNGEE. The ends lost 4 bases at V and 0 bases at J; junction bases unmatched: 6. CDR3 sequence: CASSPMTGTNYGYTF. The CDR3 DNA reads TGTGCCAGCAGCCCTATGACAGGGACTAACTATGGCTACACCTTC.

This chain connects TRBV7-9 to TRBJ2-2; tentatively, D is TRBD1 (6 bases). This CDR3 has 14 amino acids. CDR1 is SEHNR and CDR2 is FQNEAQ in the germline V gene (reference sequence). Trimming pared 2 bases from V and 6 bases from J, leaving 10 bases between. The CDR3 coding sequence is TGTGCCAGCAGCTTACCCGGACAGCCCGGGGAGCTGTTTTTT. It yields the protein CASSLPGQPGELFF. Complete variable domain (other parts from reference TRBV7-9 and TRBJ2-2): DTGVSQNPRHKITKRGQNVTFRCDPISEHNRLYWYRQTLGQGPEFLTYFQNEAQLEKSRLLSDRFSAERPKGSFSTLEIQRTEQGDSAMYLCASSLPGQPGELFFGEGSRLTVL.